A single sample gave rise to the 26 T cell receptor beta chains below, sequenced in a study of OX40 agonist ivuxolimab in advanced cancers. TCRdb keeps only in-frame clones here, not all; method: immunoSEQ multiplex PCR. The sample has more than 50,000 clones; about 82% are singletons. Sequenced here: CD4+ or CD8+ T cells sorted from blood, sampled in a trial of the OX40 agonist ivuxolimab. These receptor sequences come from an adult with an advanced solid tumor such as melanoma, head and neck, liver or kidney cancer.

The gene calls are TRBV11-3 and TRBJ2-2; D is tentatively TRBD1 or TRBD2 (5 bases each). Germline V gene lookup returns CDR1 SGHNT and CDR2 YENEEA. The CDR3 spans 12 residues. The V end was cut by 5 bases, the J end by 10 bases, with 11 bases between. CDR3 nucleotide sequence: TGTGCCAGCAGCCGCCGGGGCGAGGAGCTGTTTTTT. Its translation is CASSRRGEELFF.

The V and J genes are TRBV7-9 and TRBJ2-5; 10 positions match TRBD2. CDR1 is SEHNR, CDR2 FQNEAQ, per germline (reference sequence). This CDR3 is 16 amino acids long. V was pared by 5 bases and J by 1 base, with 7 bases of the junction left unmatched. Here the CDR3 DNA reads TGTGCCAGCAGCCCCTCTAGCGGGGGCGGCCAAGAGACCCAGTACTTC. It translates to CASSPSSGGGQETQYF.

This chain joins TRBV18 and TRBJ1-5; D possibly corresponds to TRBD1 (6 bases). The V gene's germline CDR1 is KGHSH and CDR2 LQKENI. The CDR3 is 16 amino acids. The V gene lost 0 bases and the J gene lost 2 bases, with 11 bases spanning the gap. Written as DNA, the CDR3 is TGTGCCAGCTCACCACCGGGGGGCGCGGGCAATCAGCCCCAGCATTTT. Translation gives CASSPPGGAGNQPQHF.

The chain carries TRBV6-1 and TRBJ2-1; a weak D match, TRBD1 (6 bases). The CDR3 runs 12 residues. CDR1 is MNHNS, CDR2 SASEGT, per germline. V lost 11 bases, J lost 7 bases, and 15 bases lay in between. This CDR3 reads CAGNRAGNEQFF. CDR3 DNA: TGTGCCGGCAACAGGGCCGGGAATGAGCAGTTCTTC.

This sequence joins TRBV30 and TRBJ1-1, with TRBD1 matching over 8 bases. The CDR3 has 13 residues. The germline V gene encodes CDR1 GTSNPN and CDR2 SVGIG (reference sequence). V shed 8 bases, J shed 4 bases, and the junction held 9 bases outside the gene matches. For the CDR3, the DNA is TGTGCCGGTACTCAGGGGGCAGGCACTGAAGCTTTCTTT. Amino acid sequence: CAGTQGAGTEAFF. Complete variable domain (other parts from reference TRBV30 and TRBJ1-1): SQTIHQWPATLVQPVGSPLSLECTVEGTSNPNLYWYRQAAGRGLQLLFYSVGIGQISSEVPQNLSASRPQDRQFILSSKKLLLSDSGFYLCAGTQGAGTEAFFGQGTRLTVV.

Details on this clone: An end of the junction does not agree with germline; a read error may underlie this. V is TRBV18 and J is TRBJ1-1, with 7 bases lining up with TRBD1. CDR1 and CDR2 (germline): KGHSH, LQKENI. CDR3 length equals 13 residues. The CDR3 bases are TGTGCCAGCTCACCACTAAGTCCCGGGACAGAGGTCTTT. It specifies CASSPLSPGTEVF.

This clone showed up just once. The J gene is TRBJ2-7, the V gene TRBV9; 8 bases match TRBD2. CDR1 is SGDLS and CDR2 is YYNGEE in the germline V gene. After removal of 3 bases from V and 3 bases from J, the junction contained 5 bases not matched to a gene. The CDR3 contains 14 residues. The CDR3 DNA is TGTGCCAGCAGCGCCAGCGGGGGCTTCTACGAGCAGTACTTC. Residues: CASSASGGFYEQYF. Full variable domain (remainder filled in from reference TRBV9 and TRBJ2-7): DSGVTQTPKHLITATGQRVTLRCSPRSGDLSVYWYQQSLDQGLQFLIQYYNGEERAKGNILERFSAQQFPDLHSELNLSSLELGDSALYFCASSASGGFYEQYFGPGTRLTVT.

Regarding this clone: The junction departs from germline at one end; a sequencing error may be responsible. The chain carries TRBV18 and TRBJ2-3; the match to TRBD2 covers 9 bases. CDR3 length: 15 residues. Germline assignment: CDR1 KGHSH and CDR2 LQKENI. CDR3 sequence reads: CASSPQASGGNTQYF. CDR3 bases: TGTGCCAGCTCGCCACAAGCAAGCGGGGGGAATACGCAGTATTTT.

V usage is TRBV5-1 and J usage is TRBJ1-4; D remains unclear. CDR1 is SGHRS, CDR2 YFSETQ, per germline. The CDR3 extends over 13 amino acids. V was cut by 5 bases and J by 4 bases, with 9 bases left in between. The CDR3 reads CASRTGLNEKLFF. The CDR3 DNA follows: TGCGCCAGCAGAACGGGCCTTAATGAAAAACTGTTTTTT.

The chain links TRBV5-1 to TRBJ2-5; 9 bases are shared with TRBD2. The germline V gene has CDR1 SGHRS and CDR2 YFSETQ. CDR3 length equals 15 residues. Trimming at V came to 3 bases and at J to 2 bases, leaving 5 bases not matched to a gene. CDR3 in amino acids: CASSSQSGGQETQYF. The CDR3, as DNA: TGCGCCAGCAGCTCACAAAGCGGGGGGCAAGAGACCCAGTACTTC.

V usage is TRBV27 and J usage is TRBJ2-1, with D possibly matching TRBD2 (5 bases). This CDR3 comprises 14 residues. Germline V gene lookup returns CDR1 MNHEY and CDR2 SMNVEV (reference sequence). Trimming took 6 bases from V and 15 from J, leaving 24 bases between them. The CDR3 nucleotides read TGTGCCAGCAGACGCTCATATGACTCCCTCGGGGTGTTCTTC. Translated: CASRRSYDSLGVFF.

CDR3 in DNA: TGTGCCAGCTCACCGACAGGTCCGGATACGCAGTATTTT. It codes for CASSPTGPDTQYF. The chain employs TRBV18 and TRBJ2-3, with D perhaps matching TRBD1 (6 bases). V was clipped by 3 bases and J by 6 bases, with 10 bases between them. The CDR3 extends over 13 amino acids. Germline V lookup: CDR1 KGHSH, CDR2 LQKENI.

CDR3: CASSPESETQYF. The CDR3 nucleotides read TGTGCCAGTTCCCCGGAGTCAGAGACCCAGTACTTC. The chain links TRBV7-2 to TRBJ2-5; D not certain. Germline V CDR1 and CDR2: SGHTA, FQGNSA. This CDR3 has 12 residues. V was pared by 9 bases and J by 4 bases, with 12 bases between.

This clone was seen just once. As DNA, the CDR3 is TGTGCCAGCAGTTACTCCGGACAGCCTAGCTCCTACGAGCAGTACTTC. It encodes CASSYSGQPSSYEQYF. V gene TRBV6-6 combines with J gene TRBJ2-5; maybe TRBD1 (6 bases). The DNA end lines up better with TRBJ2-7; the J call may be wrong. CDR3 length: 16 residues. CDR1 and CDR2 (germline): MNHNY, SVGAGI (reference sequence).

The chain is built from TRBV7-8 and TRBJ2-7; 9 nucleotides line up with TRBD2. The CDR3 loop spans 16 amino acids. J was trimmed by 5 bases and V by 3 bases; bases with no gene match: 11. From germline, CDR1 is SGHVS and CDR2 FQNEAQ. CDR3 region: CASSFVGLAGRDEQYF. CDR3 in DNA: TGTGCCAGCAGCTTTGTGGGACTAGCAGGACGAGACGAGCAGTACTTC.

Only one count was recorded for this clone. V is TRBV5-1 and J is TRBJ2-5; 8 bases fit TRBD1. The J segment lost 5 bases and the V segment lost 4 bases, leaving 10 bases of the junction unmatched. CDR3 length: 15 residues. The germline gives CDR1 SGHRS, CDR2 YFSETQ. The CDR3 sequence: CASSLRGQAWETQYF. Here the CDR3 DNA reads TGCGCCAGCAGCCTAAGGGGACAGGCCTGGGAGACCCAGTACTTC.

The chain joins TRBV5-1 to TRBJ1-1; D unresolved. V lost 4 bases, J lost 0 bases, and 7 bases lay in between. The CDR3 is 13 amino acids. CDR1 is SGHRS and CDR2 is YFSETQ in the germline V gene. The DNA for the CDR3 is TGCGCCAGCAGCAGGGAATTGAACACTGAAGCTTTCTTT. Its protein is CASSRELNTEAFF.

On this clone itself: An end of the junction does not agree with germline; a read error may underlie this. The CDR3 protein is CASSLNPGEKLFF. The CDR3 DNA sequence: TGTGCTAGCAGCTTAAATCCAGGGGAAAAACTGTTTTTT. This chain joins TRBV7-7 and TRBJ1-4, with D perhaps matching TRBD1 (5 bases). The CDR3 extends over 13 amino acids. Germline V CDR1 and CDR2: SSHAT, FNYEAQ (reference sequence).

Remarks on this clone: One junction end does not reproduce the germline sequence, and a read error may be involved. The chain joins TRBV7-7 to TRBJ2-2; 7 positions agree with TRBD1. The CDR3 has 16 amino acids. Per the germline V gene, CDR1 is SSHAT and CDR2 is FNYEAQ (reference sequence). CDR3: CASSPRQGQVTGELFF. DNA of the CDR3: TGTGCTAGCAGCCCGAGACAGGGCCAGGTCACCGGGGAGCTGTTTTTT.

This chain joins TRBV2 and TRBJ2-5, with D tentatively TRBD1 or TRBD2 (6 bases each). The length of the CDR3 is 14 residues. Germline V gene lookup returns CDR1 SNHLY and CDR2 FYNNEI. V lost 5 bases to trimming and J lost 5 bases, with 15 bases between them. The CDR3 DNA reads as TGTGCCAGCAGTTTAGGGGGGCCGATCGAGACCCAGTACTTC. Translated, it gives CASSLGGPIETQYF.

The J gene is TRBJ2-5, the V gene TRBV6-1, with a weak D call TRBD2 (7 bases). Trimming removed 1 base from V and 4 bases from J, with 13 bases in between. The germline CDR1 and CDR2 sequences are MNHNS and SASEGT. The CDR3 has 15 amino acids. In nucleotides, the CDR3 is TGTGCCAGCAGTGAAGACTCCGGGGGGCCAGAGACCCAGTACTTC. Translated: CASSEDSGGPETQYF.

In DNA, the CDR3 is TGTGCCAGCAGCCCTAGCGACAGGGAAGGGCAAAATGAGCAGTTCTTC. This codes for CASSPSDREGQNEQFF. The rearrangement uses TRBV4-2 and TRBJ2-1; D is perhaps TRBD1 (7 bases). Germline-derived CDR1 and CDR2 are LGHNA and YNFKEQ. CDR3 length equals 16 residues. V was pared by 4 bases and J by 7 bases, with 20 bases between.

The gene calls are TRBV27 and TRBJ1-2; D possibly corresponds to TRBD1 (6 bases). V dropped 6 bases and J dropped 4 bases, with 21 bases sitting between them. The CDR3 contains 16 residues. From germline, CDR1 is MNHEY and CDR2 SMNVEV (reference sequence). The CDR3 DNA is TGTGCCAGCAGGAGTCAAACAGGGCTGTGGGGCTATGGCTACACCTTC. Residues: CASRSQTGLWGYGYTF.

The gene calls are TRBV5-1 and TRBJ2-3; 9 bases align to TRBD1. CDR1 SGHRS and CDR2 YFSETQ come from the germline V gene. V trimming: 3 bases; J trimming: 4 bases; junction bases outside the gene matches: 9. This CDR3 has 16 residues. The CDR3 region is CASSSTGGAGSDTQYF. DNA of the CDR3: TGCGCCAGCAGCTCCACAGGGGGCGCGGGGTCAGATACGCAGTATTTT.

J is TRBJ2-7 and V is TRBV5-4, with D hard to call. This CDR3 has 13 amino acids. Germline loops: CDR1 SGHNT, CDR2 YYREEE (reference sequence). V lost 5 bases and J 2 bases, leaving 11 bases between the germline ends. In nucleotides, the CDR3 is TGTGCCAGCAGTTTTGGCCCCACCTACGAGCAGTACTTC. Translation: CASSFGPTYEQYF.

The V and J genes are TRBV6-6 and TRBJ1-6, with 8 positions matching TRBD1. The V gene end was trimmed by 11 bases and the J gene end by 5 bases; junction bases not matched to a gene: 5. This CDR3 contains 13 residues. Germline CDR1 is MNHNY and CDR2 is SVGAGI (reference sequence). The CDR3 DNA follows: TGTGCCGTCAACAGGGGGAATAATTCACCCCTCCACTTT. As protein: CAVNRGNNSPLHF.